This T cell receptor (beta chain) was captured in a study of T cells after yellow fever vaccination. Study outcomes and limitations: Boosting was followed by the reappearance of most primary-vaccination clones (about 96% CD4, 70% to 90% CD8).

TCRdb re-called the 5' RACE reads through MiXCR, storing one row per CDR3 protein. The sample contains 150,000 to 200,000 distinct CDR3 sequences, approximately 11% of which appear only once. The sample holds many counts of this clonotype. What it binds is not known. The CDR3 runs 12 residues. Germline loops: CDR1 LGHNA, CDR2 YSLEER. Trimming pared 4 bases from V and 2 bases from J, leaving 3 bases between. The chain joins TRBV4-3 to TRBJ2-1; D call uncertain. The TCR sequence derives from a man aged 18 to 29 who received the YFV17D yellow fever vaccine. The sequencing used CD8+ T cells sorted from PBMCs, collected 15 days after the yellow fever booster vaccination. CDR3 residues: CASSRTYNEQFF. The CDR3 coding sequence is TGCGCCAGCAGCCGGACCTACAATGAGCAGTTCTTC.